The 15 T cell receptor beta chains presented below share a single source sample, sequenced in a study of blood T cell repertoires in COVID-19. Repertoires were generated with immunoSEQ multiplex PCR, while TCRdb's copy carries only in-frame clones and drops some. The data hold around 160,000 clones, with 80% to 90% observed a single time. Sequencing was carried out using peripheral blood. These receptor sequences come from a woman in her sixties or seventies with COVID-19, enrolled during active disease.

This chain links TRBV6-5 with TRBJ1-5; the match to TRBD1 covers 10 bases. The CDR3 sequence is 15 residues long. Germline V gene sequence: CDR1 MNHEY, CDR2 SVGAGI. V lost 6 bases to trimming and J lost 5 bases; unmatched junction nucleotides: 7. The CDR3 loop is CASRATGGGHQPQHF. The CDR3, as DNA: TGTGCCAGCAGGGCGACAGGGGGCGGCCATCAGCCCCAGCATTTT.

The rearrangement joins TRBV9 to TRBJ2-1; D gene uncertain. The CDR3 length is 15 residues. Between the trimmed V and J ends, which lost 3 bases and 4 bases, there was a span of 14 bases. Germline V gene data show CDR1 as SGDLS and CDR2 as YYNGEE. The CDR3 bases are TGTGCCAGCAGCGGGATTACCCCGGGTTACAATGAGCAGTTCTTC. Translated, it gives CASSGITPGYNEQFF.

This chain joins TRBV3-1 (or the pseudogene TRBV3-2) and TRBJ2-2; 7 bases match TRBD1. V was pared by 0 bases and J by 4 bases, with 8 bases of the junction left unmatched. The CDR3 has 17 amino acids. Germline CDR1 reads LGHDT; CDR2 reads YNNKEL (reference sequence). In nucleotides, the CDR3 is TGTGCCAGCAGCCAAGAAACAGGGGCCTACCTCACCGGGGAGCTGTTTTTT. Its translation: CASSQETGAYLTGELFF.

V usage is TRBV27 and J usage is TRBJ1-6; 11 bases line up with TRBD1. There are 15 residues in the CDR3. Looked up from germline, CDR1 is MNHEY and CDR2 is SMNVEV (reference sequence). J was trimmed by 12 bases and V by 4 bases; bases with no gene match: 8. CDR3 residues: CASSSLDRGQRPLHF. In DNA form, the CDR3 reads TGTGCCAGCAGTTCCCTGGACAGGGGGCAAAGACCCCTCCACTTT.

Only one count was recorded for this clone. This CDR3 is CASSPRTGVGQPQHF. CDR3 bases: TGTGCCAGCAGCCCTCGGACAGGGGTTGGTCAGCCCCAGCATTTT. The J gene is TRBJ1-5, the V gene TRBV4-2, with TRBD1 matching 9 bases. With V trimmed by 4 bases and J by 6 bases, 7 bases remained unmatched. The CDR3 sequence is 15 residues long. The germline gives CDR1 LGHNA, CDR2 YNFKEQ.

The rearrangement uses TRBV15 and TRBJ2-5; TRBD2 matches at 10 bases. V was pared by 6 bases and J by 4 bases, with 5 bases of the junction left unmatched. The CDR3 is 14 amino acids. Germline V CDR1 and CDR2: LNHNV, YYDKDF (reference sequence). The CDR3 DNA follows: TGTGCCACCAGAATAGCGGGGGGAGGAGAGACCCAGTACTTC. This codes for CATRIAGGGETQYF.

The chain combines TRBV7-8 with TRBJ2-3, with 12 bases identical to TRBD2. Unmatched junction bases numbered 7, after V lost 5 bases and J lost 1 base. Germline loops: CDR1 SGHVS, CDR2 FQNEAQ. This CDR3 contains 17 residues. The CDR3 DNA is TGTGCCAGCAGCCCCGGACTAGCGGGACTCGGCACAGATACGCAGTATTTT. Amino acids: CASSPGLAGLGTDTQYF.

The rearrangement joins TRBV19 to TRBJ1-4; TRBD1 might be the D (5 bases). Germline V gives CDR1 LNHDA, CDR2 SQIVND (reference sequence). The length of the CDR3 is 15 residues. The ends were cut back, 9 bases at V and 6 bases at J, with 20 bases in the middle. The CDR3 here is CASVNTGGGDEKLFF. The DNA for the CDR3 is TGTGCCAGCGTGAACACCGGTGGAGGGGATGAAAAACTGTTTTTT.

The rearrangement joins TRBV5-5 to TRBJ2-5; perhaps TRBD1 as D (5 bases). Trimming pared 4 bases from V and 2 bases from J, leaving 12 bases between. Germline assignment: CDR1 SGHKS and CDR2 YYEKEE (reference sequence). This CDR3 has 14 amino acids. CDR3 sequence (DNA): TGTGCCAGCAGCCGCCTCACAGGTCAAGAGACCCAGTACTTC. Protein sequence: CASSRLTGQETQYF. Together with reference TRBV5-5 and TRBJ2-5, the CDR3 gives the full variable domain: DAGVTQSPTHLIKTRGQQVTLRCSPISGHKSVSWYQQVLGQGPQFIFQYYEKEERGRGNFPDRFSARQFPNYSSELNVNALLLGDSALYLCASSRLTGQETQYFGPGTRLLVL.

This chain links TRBV9 with TRBJ1-2, with D uncertain. Per the germline V gene, CDR1 is SGDLS and CDR2 is YYNGEE. V was shortened by 2 bases and J by 3 bases, with 5 bases between the two germline ends. The CDR3 contains 12 residues. CDR3 protein: CASSVAHYGYTF. As DNA, the CDR3 is TGTGCCAGCAGCGTGGCACACTATGGCTACACCTTC.

This chain uses TRBV4-2 with TRBJ2-2, with 10 bases fitting TRBD2. J was trimmed by 4 bases and V by 4 bases; bases with no gene match: 3. CDR3 length equals 15 residues. Germline-derived CDR1 and CDR2 are LGHNA and YNFKEQ. The CDR3 nucleotides are TGTGCCAGCAGCCCGCGGACTAGCGGCACCGGGGAGCTGTTTTTT. Translated, it gives CASSPRTSGTGELFF.

The rearrangement uses TRBV19 and TRBJ1-1; TRBD1 matches at 9 bases. The CDR3 has 15 amino acids. Trimming cost V 3 bases and J 0 bases; bases outside gene matches: 2. Germline CDR1 and CDR2: LNHDA and SQIVND (reference sequence). The CDR3 loop reads CASSITGGLNTEAFF. CDR3 DNA: TGTGCCAGTAGTATCACAGGGGGCCTGAACACTGAAGCTTTCTTT.

The chain combines TRBV11-2 with TRBJ2-5; D gene uncertain. Trimming removed 1 base from V and 2 bases from J, with 5 bases in between. There are 13 residues in the CDR3. Germline CDR1 and CDR2: SGHAT and FQNNGV. The CDR3 DNA is TGTGCCAGCAGCTTAGCAGATCAAGAGACCCAGTACTTC. This gives the protein CASSLADQETQYF.

The chain carries TRBV12-2 and TRBJ2-7; the D call TRBD2 from the table was never checked on the DNA. TRBV12-2 corresponds to a pseudogene. The CDR3 covers 18 residues. The CDR3 region is CASRRFGPRLEGTYEQYF. CDR3 nucleotide sequence: TGTGCAAGTCGCCGCTTTGGCCCTCGGTTGGAGGGGACCTACGAGCAGTACTTC.

The chain combines TRBV9 with TRBJ2-1; D remains ambiguous. Germline V lookup: CDR1 SGDLS, CDR2 YYNGEE. The CDR3 covers 12 residues. The V end was cut by 2 bases, the J end by 6 bases, with 6 bases between. The CDR3 DNA follows: TGTGCCAGCAGCGTTGGCATCAATGAGCAGTTCTTC. This gives the protein CASSVGINEQFF.